A single sample gave rise to the 8 T cell receptor beta chains below, sequenced in a study of CD8 T cells in ankylosing spondylitis. TCRdb re-called the 5' RACE reads through MiXCR, storing one row per CDR3 protein. This table holds almost 250,000 distinct CDR3 sequences, roughly 32% found once. The sample comprised blood, either unsorted or a sorted T cell fraction (not recorded which). These receptors were obtained from a male donor with ankylosing spondylitis or in good health (not recorded which).

V and J are TRBV12-3 or TRBV12-4 and TRBJ1-6; 9 bases align to TRBD1. Trimming took 5 bases from V and 10 from J; bases not matched to a gene: 9. The CDR3 is made up of 15 amino acids. CDR3 DNA: TGTGCCAGCAGTCCCCGACAGGGGGGAAACTCACCCCTCCACTTT. Its translation: CASSPRQGGNSPLHF.

This clonotype has just a few counts. The rearrangement joins TRBV29-1 to TRBJ1-1, with 7 bases fitting TRBD1. V gave up 5 bases and J gave up 0 bases; unmatched junction bases: 3. Germline CDR1 reads SQVTM; CDR2 reads ANQGSEA. The CDR3 consists of 13 residues. The CDR3 DNA sequence: TGCAGCGTTATGGGACAGCTGAACACTGAAGCTTTCTTT. Protein: CSVMGQLNTEAFF.

The chain recombines TRBV6-5 with TRBJ1-5, with TRBD1 matching over 12 bases. Germline loops: CDR1 MNHEY, CDR2 SVGAGI. With 1 base clipped from V and 5 bases from J, the junction kept 6 bases outside the gene matches. This CDR3 region has 17 residues. As DNA, the CDR3 is TGTGCCAGCAGTTACTTCCGGGACAGGGGGCCCCATCAGCCCCAGCATTTT. Its protein product is CASSYFRDRGPHQPQHF.

CDR3 in amino acids: CASSPTGGAHQPQHF. CDR3 in DNA: TGCGCCAGCAGTCCAACAGGGGGAGCGCATCAGCCCCAGCATTTT. V and J are TRBV5-1 and TRBJ1-5, with 8 bases lining up with TRBD1. The CDR3 extends over 15 amino acids. Unmatched junction bases numbered 9, after V lost 5 bases and J lost 5 bases. Germline CDR1 SGHRS, CDR2 YFSETQ.

The chain carries TRBV7-3 and TRBJ2-5; no firm D call. V lost 1 base and J lost 5, with 8 bases in between. The germline V gene has CDR1 SGHTA and CDR2 FQGTGA. The length of the CDR3 is 13 residues. The CDR3 here is CASSLSSAETQYF. Here the CDR3 DNA reads TGTGCCAGCAGCTTAAGTTCTGCGGAGACCCAGTACTTC.

In its sample, this clonotype was seen once. The chain employs TRBV7-2 and TRBJ1-5; possible D gene TRBD1, 5 bases. The CDR3 totals 15 residues. Per the germline V gene, CDR1 is SGHTA and CDR2 is FQGNSA. Trimming removed 1 base from V and 11 bases from J, with 18 bases in between. The CDR3 DNA sequence: TGTGCCAGCAGCTTAGAGACGGGACCGAGATCAGCCCAGCATTTT. Protein: CASSLETGPRSAQHF. Based on the CDR3 plus reference TRBV7-2 and TRBJ1-5, the full variable domain is GAGVSQSPSNKVTEKGKDVELRCDPISGHTALYWYRQSLGQGLEFLIYFQGNSAPDKSGLPSDRFSAERTGGSVSTLTIQRTQQEDSAVYLCASSLETGPRSAQHFGDGTRLSIL.

This chain joins TRBV3-1 and TRBJ2-3, with D perhaps assigned TRBD1 or TRBD2 (5 bases each). The CDR3 spans 12 residues. V lost 4 bases and J lost 7, with 9 bases in between. The germline CDR1 and CDR2 sequences are LGHDT and YNNKEL (reference sequence). The CDR3 DNA is TGTGCCAGCAGCCTCCGGGACCATACGCAGTATTTT. Its translation is CASSLRDHTQYF.

The CDR3 is CSAGDVGDDTQYF. The CDR3 nucleotides read TGCAGTGCCGGGGACGTTGGTGACGATACGCAGTATTTT. V is TRBV20-1 and J is TRBJ2-3; D possibly uses TRBD1 or TRBD2 (5 bases each). The V end was cut by 6 bases, the J end by 6 bases, with 16 bases between. Germline loops: CDR1 DFQATT, CDR2 SNEGSKA (reference sequence). This CDR3 has 13 residues.